This TCR beta chain was sequenced in a study of shared clonotypes between healthy human individuals. Trimming removed 3 bases at V and 8 bases at J, with 10 bases between. Looked up from germline, CDR1 is PRHDT and CDR2 is FYEKMQ (reference sequence). The CDR3 is 13 amino acids. With respect to this clone: Its specificity is unknown.

The study, taken as a whole, reports: Sequencing depth was predicted to influence how clonotypes are shared among donors.

Produced via immunoSEQ multiplex PCR; TCRdb's table is partial and in-frame only. This repertoire shows about 870,000 clones, 80% to 95% found once; its top ten account for 24%. Naive CD8 cells comprised CD45RO-negative, CCR7-positively selected cells, excluding terminally differentiated effector memory CD45RA+ cells. The healthy adult donors were HIV-negative and reported no recent acute infections or vaccinations. The gene calls are TRBV13 and TRBJ1-4; a possible D gene is TRBD1 (5 bases). The receptor comes from a young man in good health. Sequencing input: naive CD8+ T cells sorted from blood. In DNA form, the CDR3 reads TGTGCCAGCAGCTTCGGGACGGGGGAAAAACTGTTTTTT. Encoded protein: CASSFGTGEKLFF.